Shown below are 7 T cell receptor beta chains from a single sample sequenced in a study of vaccination and CD4 T cells after COVID-19. The antigens of these receptors remain unknown. Sequenced with the Oncomine TCR Beta short-read assay was DNA taken from cultured CD4+ T cells. One entry per CDR3 protein, called by TCRdb with MiXCR from the PCR reads. The sample lists thousands of distinct CDR3 sequences; around 29% were seen once. Treatment meaning: roughly ten-day PBMC culture with coronavirus spike peptide pools or control peptides (ViraFEST assay). Unexposed donor CD4+ T cells predated the COVID-19 pandemic, collected 2011-2018. Sample: CD4+ T cells from blood, cultured in vitro. Source of these receptors: a human donor in good health.

By proportion, this clonotype is medium-sized. The chain carries TRBV4-1 and TRBJ1-5; D is uncertain. CDR3 length: 16 residues. Germline CDR1 and CDR2: MGHRA and YSYEKL. The ends were cut back, 1 base at V and 5 bases at J, with 15 bases in the middle. CDR3: CASSQVESTPDQPQHF. CDR3 sequence (DNA): TGCGCCAGCAGCCAAGTTGAGAGTACGCCGGATCAGCCCCAGCATTTT.

By share, this clonotype ranks as medium-sized. This chain joins TRBV6-2 or TRBV6-3 and TRBJ1-5, with D perhaps TRBD1 (6 bases). Germline V gene lookup returns CDR1 MNHEY and CDR2 SVGEGT. Trimming stripped 3 bases from V and 9 bases from J, with 9 bases between. The CDR3 extends over 12 amino acids. The CDR3 region has the DNA TGTGCCAGCAGTTATATGGACAGGCCCCAGCATTTT. Its translation: CASSYMDRPQHF.

V usage is TRBV9 and J usage is TRBJ1-2, with D possibly being TRBD1 (6 bases). Germline V gene lookup returns CDR1 SGDLS and CDR2 YYNGEE. The ends were cut back, 3 bases at V and 6 bases at J, with 12 bases in the middle. This CDR3 is 13 amino acids long. The CDR3, as DNA: TGTGCCAGCAGCGAAGGGGGGGGTCATGGCTACACCTTC. It encodes CASSEGGGHGYTF.

The chain uses TRBV25-1 and TRBJ1-6; tentatively, D is TRBD1 (6 bases). Germline assignment: CDR1 MGHDK and CDR2 SYGVNS. The V end was cut by 5 bases, the J end by 0 bases, with 8 bases between. The CDR3 has 15 residues. The DNA for the CDR3 is TGTGCCAGCAGTAGGACAGTCTCCTATAATTCACCCCTCCACTTT. This codes for CASSRTVSYNSPLHF. The entire variable domain, with the rest obtained from reference TRBV25-1 and TRBJ1-6, is as follows: EADIYQTPRYLVIGTGKKITLECSQTMGHDKMYWYQQDPGMELHLIHYSYGVNSTEKGDLSSESTVSRIRTEHFPLTLESARPSHTSQYLCASSRTVSYNSPLHFGNGTRLTVT.

This clonotype has a handful of counts. The genes are TRBV12-3 or TRBV12-4 and TRBJ1-2; D remains ambiguous. This CDR3 is built from 11 residues. Trimming took off 8 bases at V and 7 bases at J, with 11 bases between the two ends. The CDR3 DNA sequence: TGTGCCAGCTCGAATCGCGGTGGCTACACCTTC. Translated: CASSNRGGYTF.

This clonotype has a handful of counts. The J gene is TRBJ1-5, the V gene TRBV2; 10 bases are a match to TRBD1. This CDR3 contains 13 residues. CDR1 is SNHLY and CDR2 is FYNNEI in the germline V gene. Trimming took 7 bases from V and 8 from J; bases not matched to a gene: 5. DNA for the CDR3: TGTGCCAGCATGCTGGACAGGGGGGAGCCCCAGCATTTT. This encodes CASMLDRGEPQHF.

V is TRBV6-1 and J is TRBJ1-5; D is ambiguous. The length of the CDR3 is 14 residues. With 5 bases removed from V and 3 bases from J, the gap between germline ends came to 11 bases. In germline, CDR1 is MNHNS, CDR2 SASEGT. CDR3 nucleotide sequence: TGTGCCAGCAGTATTAGGGTGAACAATCAGCCCCAGCATTTT. It encodes CASSIRVNNQPQHF.